These T cell receptor beta chains were read from a single sample in a study of blood T cell repertoires in COVID-19. Sequencing was performed with immunoSEQ multiplex PCR; in TCRdb, only in-frame clones are kept and a portion is missing. Counted here are more than 85,000 clones, 81% occurring once; the ten biggest clones make up approximately 9%. The specimen sequenced was peripheral blood. These receptors came from a woman in her 70s with acute or convalescent COVID-19. Each CDR3 is given with its conserved first and last residue. Fields, in order: V gene, clone size, D gene, J gene, CDR3 DNA, CDR3 protein. D genes are given only for firm matches. Size is omitted from some rows. Given values are once, few, many or a class for expanded clones.

>TRBV2|NA|TRBD1|TRBJ1-2
TGTGCCAGCAGTGGGAGTAGACAGGGGGCCTATGGCTACACCTTC
CASSGSRQGAYGYTF
>TRBV21-1|NA|NA|TRBJ2-7
TGTGCCAGCAGCAAAACCCCGGGTTCCTACGAGCAGTACTTC
CASSKTPGSYEQYF
>TRBV6-5|NA|NA|TRBJ2-2
TGTGCCAGCAGCCGCAGGGCCACCGGGGAGCTGTTTTTT
CASSRRATGELFF
>TRBV7-2|NA|TRBD2|TRBJ2-3
TGTGCCAGCAGCCAAGGACTAGCGGGGGCGACAGATACGCAGTATTTT
CASSQGLAGATDTQYF
>TRBV27|NA|NA|TRBJ1-1
TGTGCCAGCAGTTTCGCAGGGGTGAACACTGAAGCTTTCTTT
CASSFAGVNTEAFF
>TRBV14|few|TRBD1|TRBJ1-4
TGTGCCAGCAGCCAAGAGGACAGGGGGCGAAAGAAACTGTTTTTT
CASSQEDRGRKKLFF
>TRBV18|NA|TRBD1|TRBJ2-2
TGTGCCAGCTCACCGGACAGGGCGAGCACCGGGGAGCTGTTTTTT
CASSPDRASTGELFF
>TRBV19|NA|NA|TRBJ1-2
TGTGCCAGTAGTATGTGGGGTGAGGGTGGCTACACCTTC
CASSMWGEGGYTF
>TRBV4-3|NA|TRBD2|TRBJ2-3
TGCGCCAGCAGCCAGGGACTAGGGGGTTACACAGATACGCAGTATTTT
CASSQGLGGYTDTQYF
>TRBV10-2|NA|TRBD2|TRBJ2-4
TGCGCCAGCACCTCTAGCGGGGGAGCCAAAAACATTCAGTACTTC
CASTSSGGAKNIQYF
>TRBV10-3|NA|NA|TRBJ1-1
TGTGCCACCACCCCCGGGGTGGGGGAGGGCACTGAAGCTTTCTTT
CATTPGVGEGTEAFF
>TRBV6-2/TRBV6-3|NA|NA|TRBJ2-6
TGTGCCAGCAGTCGAGACAGCTCTGGGGCCAACGTCCTGACTTTC
CASSRDSSGANVLTF
>TRBV2|NA|NA|TRBJ1-2
TGTGCCAGCAGTGACAGGGGCTTTGGCTACACCTTC
CASSDRGFGYTF
>TRBV9|NA|TRBD2|TRBJ2-3
TGTGCCAGCAGCGAAAGCGGGGGGAGCACAGATACGCAGTATTTT
CASSESGGSTDTQYF
>TRBV29-1|NA|TRBD1|TRBJ1-2
TGCAGCGTACCGGACAGGGTGGGCTATGGCTACACCTTC
CSVPDRVGYGYTF
>TRBV6-5|NA|NA|TRBJ2-3
TGTGCCAGCAGTCCTCCGGATACGCAGTATTTT
CASSPPDTQYF
>TRBV6-5|NA|TRBD1|TRBJ1-1
TGTGCCAGCAGTACCGGGACAGCAAGAGGAGCTTTCTTT
CASSTGTARGAFF
>TRBV7-9|NA|NA|TRBJ1-2
TGTGCCAGCAGCTTCCCTGGAGGCGGCTACACCTTC
CASSFPGGGYTF
>TRBV6-5|NA|NA|TRBJ1-1
TGTGCCAGCAGACACGGACAGAACACTGAAGCTTTCTTT
CASRHGQNTEAFF
>TRBV5-1|NA|TRBD1|TRBJ1-5
TGCGCCAGCAGCTTGGATACAGGGGGCAATCAGCCCCAGCATTTT
CASSLDTGGNQPQHF
>TRBV6-1|NA|NA|TRBJ2-3
TGTGCCAGCAGTGAAGTCCCGTCCAGGGCCGATACGCAGTATTTT
CASSEVPSRADTQYF
>TRBV3-1/TRBV3-2|NA|NA|TRBJ2-7
TGTGCCACGCGCGCTAGTTTGGCCCTCGAGCAGTACTTC
CATRASLALEQYF
>TRBV7-3|NA|NA|TRBJ2-5
TGTGCCAGCAGCCCCACGCGGGCCGGGGAGACCCAGTACTTC
CASSPTRAGETQYF
>TRBV4-1|few|NA|TRBJ1-5
TGCGCCAGCAGCCAAGAAACAGGTGGACAGAGCAATCAGCCCCAGCATTTT
CASSQETGGQSNQPQHF
>TRBV5-1|once|NA|TRBJ1-1
TGCGCCAGCAGCTTGGTTCGGGGGGCCAACACTGAAGCTTTCTTT
CASSLVRGANTEAFF
>TRBV12-5|NA|TRBD2|TRBJ2-1
TGTGCTAGTGCAATCATCCGGGGGGTTTCCTACAATGAGCAGTTCTTC
CASAIIRGVSYNEQFF
>TRBV7-8|NA|NA|TRBJ1-1
TGTGCCAGCAGCTGGGCGGGTGACACTGAAGCTTTCTTT
CASSWAGDTEAFF
>TRBV19|few|TRBD2|TRBJ2-1
TGTGCCAGTAGTATAGTAACGGGAGGGCCCTACAATGAGCAGTTCTTC
CASSIVTGGPYNEQFF
>TRBV12-5|NA|TRBD1|TRBJ2-3
TGTGCTAGTGGTTCAGCTCAGGGGGATAAAATTCGCACAGATACGCAGTATTTT
CASGSAQGDKIRTDTQYF
>TRBV2|NA|TRBD2|TRBJ2-3
TGTGCCAGCAGTGCTAGCGGGGGTTTAATTGGGCCAGATACGCAGTATTTT
CASSASGGLIGPDTQYF
>TRBV7-2|NA|TRBD1|TRBJ2-7
TGTGCCAGCAGCTTAGTGTGGCAGGGGGCGGAAGAGCAGTACTTC
CASSLVWQGAEEQYF
>TRBV7-9|NA|TRBD2|TRBJ2-1
TGTGCCAGCGGCCTTAGCGGGGGGTGGGCCTACAATGAGCAGTTCTTC
CASGLSGGWAYNEQFF
>TRBV30|NA|NA|TRBJ1-6
TGTGCCTGCCGTACAGGGACCAACCTCTATAATTCACCCCTCCACTTT
CACRTGTNLYNSPLHF
>TRBV6-5|few|TRBD2|TRBJ2-7
TGTGCCACCTCATCGACTAGCGGGTGGGAGCAGTACTTC
CATSSTSGWEQYF
>TRBV7-9|NA|NA|TRBJ2-7
TGTGCCAGCAGCTTAGTAAGCAGGTCCTACGAGCAGTACTTC
CASSLVSRSYEQYF
>TRBV6-5|NA|NA|TRBJ1-1
TGTGCCAGCAACAGAGGGTATGGCACTGAAGCTTTCTTT
CASNRGYGTEAFF
>TRBV6-2/TRBV6-3|NA|NA|TRBJ2-2
TGTGCCAGCAGTTCCAACCCCGGGACTCGCCGCCCCGGGGAGCTGTTTTTT
CASSSNPGTRRPGELFF
>TRBV28|NA|NA|TRBJ1-1
TGTGCCAGCAAGTTTGGACAGTGGAACACTGAAGCTTTCTTT
CASKFGQWNTEAFF
>TRBV11-2|NA|NA|TRBJ1-2
TGTGCCAGCAGCTTCAACGACAGAAACTATGGCTACACCTTC
CASSFNDRNYGYTF
>TRBV19|NA|TRBD1|TRBJ1-5
TGTGCCAGTAGTATACCCGGGACAGGGGGCAATCAGCCCCAGCATTTT
CASSIPGTGGNQPQHF
>TRBV7-9|few|TRBD1|TRBJ1-1
TGTGCCAGCAGCTTAGGAGGACAGGGAGAAACTGAAGCTTTCTTT
CASSLGGQGETEAFF
>TRBV27|NA|TRBD2|TRBJ2-1
TGTGCCAGCAGTTATGGACTAGCGGGTCGGGATGAGCAGTTCTTC
CASSYGLAGRDEQFF
>TRBV18|few|NA|TRBJ2-2
TGTGCCAGCTCACCACTCCCGGACAGTCAGAACACCGGGGAGCTGTTTTTT
CASSPLPDSQNTGELFF
>TRBV6-5|NA|TRBD2|TRBJ2-5
TGTGCCAGCAGAGTAGCGGGAGGGCCGCGAGAGACCCAGTACTTC
CASRVAGGPRETQYF
>TRBV11-2|NA|TRBD2|TRBJ2-3
TGTGCCAGCAGCTTAAGCAGCGGGGGTTCAGATACGCAGTATTTT
CASSLSSGGSDTQYF
>TRBV7-9|NA|NA|TRBJ1-1
TGTGCCAGCAGCTTAGCGCGGCAGGGTTACACTGAAGCTTTCTTT
CASSLARQGYTEAFF
>TRBV19|NA|TRBD1|TRBJ1-5
TGTGCCAGTAGCCCCGGACCCGCAGGGGGGCATCAGCCCCAGCATTTT
CASSPGPAGGHQPQHF
>TRBV10-3|NA|NA|TRBJ2-3
TGTGCCAGTCTAGCGAACGTCGAGGATACGCAGTATTTT
CASLANVEDTQYF
>TRBV6-1|NA|NA|TRBJ1-2
TGTGCCAGCAGTGAAGGATACCAAGGAGGGGGCTACACCTTC
CASSEGYQGGGYTF